A selection of T cell receptor beta chains follows, all from one sample in a study of radiotherapy plus CTLA-4 blockade in lung cancer. Measured with immunoSEQ multiplex PCR; TCRdb has only the in-frame clones, and not every one. The sample yields 60,000 to 85,000 clones, 70% to 90% seen once. The source material was peripheral blood, sampled from a patient treated with radiotherapy plus ipilimumab. The receptors shown here come from a human donor with non-small cell lung cancer who had stable disease on radiotherapy plus ipilimumab. CDR3s include the opening cysteine and the closing phenylalanine or tryptophan. Fields, in order: D gene, J gene, V gene, clone size, CDR3 protein, CDR3 DNA. The D gene is left open where the match is weak. Rows give clone size only sometimes, using once, few, many, or a class for an expanded clone.

D gene: TRBD2
J gene: TRBJ2-1
V gene: TRBV5-1
clone size: .
CDR3 protein: CASSLAGLGDEQFF
CDR3 DNA: TGCGCCAGCAGCTTAGCGGGGTTGGGGGATGAGCAGTTCTTC

D gene: .
J gene: TRBJ2-1
V gene: TRBV19
clone size: .
CDR3 protein: CASSIRGKGEQFF
CDR3 DNA: TGTGCCAGTAGTATACGGGGAAAGGGTGAGCAGTTCTTC

D gene: .
J gene: TRBJ2-1
V gene: TRBV5-1
clone size: .
CDR3 protein: CASSLIGTSYNEQFF
CDR3 DNA: TGCGCCAGCAGCTTGATCGGGACGTCCTACAATGAGCAGTTCTTC

D gene: TRBD2
J gene: TRBJ2-7
V gene: TRBV7-2
clone size: .
CDR3 protein: CASVTSGGASYEQYF
CDR3 DNA: TGTGCCAGCGTGACTAGCGGGGGGGCCTCCTACGAGCAGTACTTC

D gene: .
J gene: TRBJ1-3
V gene: TRBV5-1
clone size: few
CDR3 protein: CASSLAVGLSGNTIYF
CDR3 DNA: TGCGCCAGCAGCTTGGCCGTGGGTCTTTCTGGAAACACCATATATTTT

D gene: .
J gene: TRBJ1-5
V gene: TRBV10-3
clone size: .
CDR3 protein: CAISESNQANSNQPQHF
CDR3 DNA: TGTGCCATCAGTGAGTCGAACCAGGCGAATAGCAATCAGCCCCAGCATTTT

D gene: TRBD1
J gene: TRBJ1-5
V gene: TRBV6-1
clone size: .
CDR3 protein: CASLGTGGQPQHF
CDR3 DNA: TGTGCCAGCCTAGGGACAGGGGGTCAGCCCCAGCATTTT

D gene: .
J gene: TRBJ1-1
V gene: TRBV18
clone size: .
CDR3 protein: CASSHFSSGRNNTEAFF
CDR3 DNA: TGTGCCAGCTCACATTTTAGTTCAGGACGGAATAACACTGAAGCTTTCTTT

D gene: .
J gene: TRBJ2-7
V gene: TRBV6-5
clone size: .
CDR3 protein: CASSYSGPLPTYEQYF
CDR3 DNA: TGTGCCAGCAGTTACTCCGGACCCTTACCGACCTACGAGCAGTACTTC

D gene: .
J gene: TRBJ1-3
V gene: TRBV27
clone size: few
CDR3 protein: CASSALTGGGNTIYF
CDR3 DNA: TGTGCCAGCAGTGCCCTGACAGGAGGTGGAAACACCATATATTTT

D gene: TRBD1
J gene: TRBJ2-1
V gene: TRBV12-5
clone size: .
CDR3 protein: CASAKRQGWNEQFF
CDR3 DNA: TGTGCTAGTGCCAAGAGACAGGGTTGGAATGAGCAGTTCTTC

D gene: .
J gene: TRBJ1-5
V gene: TRBV28
clone size: .
CDR3 protein: CASTFVGQPQHF
CDR3 DNA: TGTGCCAGCACCTTCGTTGGCCAGCCCCAGCATTTT

D gene: .
J gene: TRBJ1-6
V gene: TRBV19
clone size: .
CDR3 protein: CASSRSGGNSPLHF
CDR3 DNA: TGTGCCAGTAGTCGGTCAGGCGGCAATTCACCCCTCCACTTT

D gene: TRBD2
J gene: TRBJ2-5
V gene: TRBV19
clone size: .
CDR3 protein: CASSGASGRAKQTQYF
CDR3 DNA: TGTGCCAGTAGTGGCGCTAGCGGGAGGGCGAAGCAGACCCAGTACTTC

D gene: TRBD2
J gene: TRBJ2-7
V gene: TRBV6-1
clone size: .
CDR3 protein: CASSAGTSGGYEQYF
CDR3 DNA: TGTGCCAGCAGCGCAGGGACTAGCGGGGGGTACGAGCAGTACTTC

D gene: .
J gene: TRBJ1-3
V gene: TRBV12-2
clone size: .
CDR3 protein: CASRLATGWNSGNTIYF
CDR3 DNA: TGTGCAAGTCGCTTAGCGACAGGGTGGAACTCTGGAAACACCATATATTTT

D gene: TRBD2
J gene: TRBJ2-1
V gene: TRBV5-1
clone size: .
CDR3 protein: CASSLQGGSFNEQFF
CDR3 DNA: TGCGCCAGCAGCTTGCAAGGCGGGAGCTTTAATGAGCAGTTCTTC

D gene: TRBD1
J gene: TRBJ1-5
V gene: TRBV30
clone size: .
CDR3 protein: CAWRAGGDQPQHF
CDR3 DNA: TGTGCCTGGAGGGCAGGGGGGGATCAGCCCCAGCATTTT

D gene: TRBD2
J gene: TRBJ2-7
V gene: TRBV5-1
clone size: once
CDR3 protein: CASSLATSGGNEQYF
CDR3 DNA: TGCGCCAGCAGCTTGGCGACTAGCGGGGGCAACGAGCAGTACTTC

D gene: .
J gene: TRBJ2-5
V gene: TRBV20-1
clone size: .
CDR3 protein: CSAFGESQYF
CDR3 DNA: TGCAGTGCTTTCGGGGAGTCTCAGTACTTC